This T cell receptor beta chain was identified during a study of blood T cell repertoires in COVID-19. Germline CDR1 reads SGHDN; CDR2 reads FVKESK. With 4 bases removed from V and 7 bases from J, the gap between germline ends came to 10 bases. This CDR3 comprises 12 residues. Clones were read by immunoSEQ multiplex PCR, and TCRdb kept only the in-frame ones, dropping some. This table holds some 700,000 clones, 90% found once. This chain joins TRBV14 and TRBJ2-5, with D perhaps matching TRBD2 (5 bases). This TCR was sampled from a woman aged 18 to 35 with acute or convalescent COVID-19. Specimen: peripheral blood. CDR3 in DNA: TGTGCCAGCAGCCTATATGCGGGGACCCAGTACTTC. This codes for CASSLYAGTQYF.